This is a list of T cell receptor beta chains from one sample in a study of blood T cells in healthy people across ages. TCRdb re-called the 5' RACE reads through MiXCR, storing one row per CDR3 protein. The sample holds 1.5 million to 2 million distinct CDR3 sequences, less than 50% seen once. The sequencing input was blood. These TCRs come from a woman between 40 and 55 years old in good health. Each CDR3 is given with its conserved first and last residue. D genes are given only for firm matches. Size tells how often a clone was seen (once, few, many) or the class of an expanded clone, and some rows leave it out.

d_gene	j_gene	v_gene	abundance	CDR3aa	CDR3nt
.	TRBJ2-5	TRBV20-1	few	CSARGVRGGRYF	TGCAGTGCTAGGGGTGTGCGGGGTGGGAGGTACTTC
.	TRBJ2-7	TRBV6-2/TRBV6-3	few	CASSWAGEYDYEQYF	TGTGCCAGCAGCTGGGCAGGGGAATATGACTACGAGCAGTACTTC
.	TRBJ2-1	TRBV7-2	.	CASSYSFHEQFF	TGTGCCAGCAGCTATAGCTTTCATGAGCAGTTCTTC
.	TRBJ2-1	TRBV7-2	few	CASSLGLNPYNEQFF	TGTGCCAGCAGCTTAGGACTAAATCCCTACAATGAGCAGTTCTTC
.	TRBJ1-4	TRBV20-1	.	CSAHLGLTNEKLFF	TGCAGTGCCCATTTGGGGCTGACTAATGAAAAACTGTTTTTT
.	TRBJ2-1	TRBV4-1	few	CASSPPSGQYNEQFF	TGCGCCAGCAGCCCGCCTTCCGGGCAGTACAATGAGCAGTTCTTC
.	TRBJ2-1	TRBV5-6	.	CASSLAGLLNEQFF	TGTGCCAGCAGCTTGGCCGGACTTCTAAATGAGCAGTTCTTC
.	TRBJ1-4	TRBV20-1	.	CSALDPGANEKLFF	TGCAGTGCGTTGGACCCGGGCGCCAATGAAAAACTGTTTTTT
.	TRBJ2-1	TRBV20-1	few	CSARESPSYNEQFF	TGCAGTGCTAGGGAGTCCCCCTCCTACAATGAGCAGTTCTTC
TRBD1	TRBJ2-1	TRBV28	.	CASSTGTGNEQFF	TGTGCCAGCAGTACCGGGACAGGGAATGAGCAGTTCTTC
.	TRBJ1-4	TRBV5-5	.	CASSLGAQGSAEKLFF	TGTGCCAGCAGCTTGGGGGCGCAGGGTTCGGCTGAAAAACTGTTTTTT
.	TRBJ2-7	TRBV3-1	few	CASSQGAGLYEQYF	TGTGCCAGCAGCCAAGGGGCAGGTCTCTACGAGCAGTACTTC
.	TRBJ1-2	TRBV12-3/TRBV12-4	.	CASRTRRAEYGYTF	TGTGCCAGCAGGACAAGGAGGGCGGAGTATGGCTACACCTTC
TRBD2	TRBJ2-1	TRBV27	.	CASSLIALAVGPSYNEQFF	TGTGCCAGCAGTTTAATCGCCCTAGCGGTGGGACCCTCCTACAATGAGCAGTTCTTC
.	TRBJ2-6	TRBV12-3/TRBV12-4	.	CASSLQGAAGANVLTF	TGTGCCAGCAGTTTACAGGGAGCGGCTGGGGCCAACGTCCTGACTTTC
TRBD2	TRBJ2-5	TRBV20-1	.	CRPGGSPRETQYF	TGCAGGCCGGGGGGGAGCCCACGAGAGACCCAGTACTTC
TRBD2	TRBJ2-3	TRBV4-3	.	CASSQGTSGRNTQYF	TGCGCCAGCAGCCAGGGGACTAGCGGGAGAAATACGCAGTATTTT